The 29 T cell receptor beta chains below all came from one sample that was sequenced in a study of T cell responses to AZD1222 COVID-19 vaccine. Produced via immunoSEQ multiplex PCR; TCRdb's table is partial and in-frame only. In the table there are around 100,000 clones, over 80% of which are singletons. The sample here was peripheral blood, taken on day 0 of AZD1222 vaccination. These receptors originate from an adult in good health.

The chain carries TRBV28 and TRBJ1-1; TRBD1 agrees at 7 bases. Germline CDR1 and CDR2: MDHEN and SYDVKM. V lost 6 bases and J lost 5; bases outside the gene matches: 9. CDR3 length: 14 residues. Written as DNA, the CDR3 is TGTGCCAGCAGCACCCCTGACAGGGTAACTGAAGCTTTCTTT. Protein sequence: CASSTPDRVTEAFF.

The chain carries TRBV19 and TRBJ2-7, with 9 bases fitting TRBD1. The CDR3 totals 15 residues. CDR1 LNHDA and CDR2 SQIVND come from the germline V gene (reference sequence). V dropped 10 bases and J dropped 6; count of bases not matched to a gene: 16. CDR3 in amino acids: CATAAGQGVEFEQYF. In DNA, the CDR3 is TGTGCCACCGCCGCGGGACAGGGAGTAGAATTCGAGCAGTACTTC.

The CDR3 nucleotides read TGTGCCAGCAGTCTGATGGAAAGAGGGGGAACTGAAGCTTTCTTT. Its protein is CASSLMERGGTEAFF. The V gene is TRBV6-6, the J gene TRBJ1-1, with a possible D match to TRBD1 (6 bases). This CDR3 spans 15 amino acids. Trimming stripped 5 bases from V and 5 bases from J, with 18 bases between. Germline V gene sequence: CDR1 MNHNY, CDR2 SVGAGI (reference sequence).

This chain uses TRBV6-1 with TRBJ1-1; D unclear. The V gene lost 1 base and the J gene lost 2 bases, with 5 bases spanning the gap. This CDR3 is 13 amino acids long. CDR1 and CDR2 (germline): MNHNS, SASEGT. The CDR3 sequence is CASSEVINTEAFF. DNA of the CDR3: TGTGCCAGCAGTGAAGTTATTAACACTGAAGCTTTCTTT.

The V and J genes are TRBV19 and TRBJ2-5, with D perhaps matching TRBD2 (5 bases). Trimming stripped 4 bases from V and 5 bases from J, with 17 bases between. The CDR3 contains 15 residues. CDR1 LNHDA and CDR2 SQIVND come from the germline V gene (reference sequence). CDR3 in amino acids: CASSSTRRDWETQYF. The CDR3, as DNA: TGTGCCAGTAGTAGCACTAGGAGAGATTGGGAGACCCAGTACTTC.

The V and J genes are TRBV10-3 and TRBJ2-7; 9 nucleotides line up with TRBD1. Germline-derived CDR1 and CDR2 are ENHRY and SYGVKD. This CDR3 comprises 15 residues. With 0 bases clipped from V and 1 base from J, the junction kept 1 base outside the gene matches. The DNA for the CDR3 is TGTGCCATCAGTGAGTCGGGGACAGGGTCCTACGAGCAGTACTTC. Its protein product is CAISESGTGSYEQYF.

The rearrangement uses TRBV6-5 and TRBJ1-4, with a possible D match to TRBD1 (6 bases). The V end lost 11 bases, the J end lost 3 bases, and 16 bases lay between the germline ends. This CDR3 has 14 residues. Germline CDR1 and CDR2: MNHEY and SVGAGI. The CDR3 spells CASVSGASNEKLFF. Here the CDR3 DNA reads TGTGCCTCCGTGTCAGGGGCATCTAATGAAAAACTGTTTTTT.

This chain links TRBV28 with TRBJ1-2, with D possibly being TRBD1 (6 bases). The V gene lost 2 bases and the J gene lost 4 bases, with 11 bases spanning the gap. Germline CDR1 reads MDHEN; CDR2 reads SYDVKM. The CDR3 runs 14 residues. CDR3 coding DNA: TGTGCCAGCAGTTTACCTACAGGGCCCTATGGCTACACCTTC. Encoded protein: CASSLPTGPYGYTF.

The chain has TRBV21-1 and TRBJ2-7; TRBD1 is taken as the D call from the table, unchecked against the DNA. TRBV21-1 constitutes a pseudogene. The CDR3 totals 18 residues. The CDR3 nucleotides read TGTGCCACTCCGATCCCCAGAACACCACAGGGAATCGGTTACGAGCAGTACTTC. Protein product: CATPIPRTPQGIGYEQYF.

CDR3 DNA: TGTGCCAGCAGCTCAAACACCGGGGAGCTGTTTTTT. Protein sequence: CASSSNTGELFF. The chain has TRBV7-9 and TRBJ2-2; no clear D. Germline V gives CDR1 SEHNR, CDR2 FQNEAQ (reference sequence). V gave up 4 bases and J gave up 2 bases, with 2 bases separating them. The CDR3 covers 12 residues.

The chain is built from TRBV5-8 and TRBJ1-2; no clear D. CDR3 size: 13 residues. CDR1 and CDR2 (germline): SGHTS, YDEGEE. Trimming left V 2 bases short and J 7 bases short, with 12 bases between. CDR3 in DNA: TGTGCCAGCAGCTTCCTATCCCCGGGTGGCTACACCTTC. Translated, it gives CASSFLSPGGYTF. Looking up the rest from reference TRBV5-8 and TRBJ1-2 gives the full variable domain: EAGVTQSPTHLIKTRGQQATLRCSPISGHTSVYWYQQALGLGLQFLLWYDEGEERNRGNFPPRFSGRQFPNYSSELNVNALELEDSALYLCASSFLSPGGYTFGSGTRLTVV.

The rearrangement links TRBV28 to TRBJ1-2; perhaps TRBD1 as D (5 bases). CDR3 length: 16 residues. The V and J ends lost 3 bases and 4 bases respectively, with 18 bases between them. The V gene's germline CDR1 is MDHEN and CDR2 SYDVKM. As DNA, the CDR3 is TGTGCCAGCAGTTTCGTGGGGAAGGGGTTAATCTATGGCTACACCTTC. Translated, it gives CASSFVGKGLIYGYTF.

The V call is TRBV12-5, the J call TRBJ1-2; the D is unclear. V was cut by 1 base and J by 7 bases, with 10 bases left in between. Germline loops: CDR1 LGHNT, CDR2 FRNRAP. CDR3 length equals 13 residues. This CDR3 is CASGLGRATGYTF. In nucleotides, the CDR3 is TGTGCTAGTGGTTTGGGGAGGGCTACTGGCTACACCTTC.

This clone was detected only once. V gene TRBV12-3 or TRBV12-4 combines with J gene TRBJ2-1; TRBD2 aligns across 7 bases. The CDR3 consists of 12 residues. V lost 8 bases, J lost 5 bases, and 3 bases stayed unmatched. The CDR3: CASRLADNEQFF. CDR3 DNA sequence: TGTGCCAGCCGGCTAGCGGACAATGAGCAGTTCTTC.

J is TRBJ2-1 and V is TRBV19, with D maybe TRBD1 (7 bases). Germline lookup yields CDR1 LNHDA and CDR2 SQIVND (reference sequence). The CDR3 runs 19 residues. V lost 6 bases and J lost 1, with 25 bases in between. The CDR3 region is CASSQRGQGGTPSYNEQFF. The DNA for the CDR3 is TGTGCCAGTAGCCAAAGGGGGCAAGGCGGGACCCCGTCCTACAATGAGCAGTTCTTC.

Worth noting for this clone: The sample has other DNA sequences that encode this CDR3 too. This chain uses TRBV5-1 with TRBJ1-6, with D perhaps TRBD1 (5 bases). There are 15 residues in the CDR3. Trimming shortened V by 2 bases and J by 5 bases, and 11 bases separated the two germline ends. The germline CDR1 and CDR2 sequences are SGHRS and YFSETQ. CDR3: CASSFQGANNSPLHF. The CDR3 DNA reads TGCGCCAGCAGCTTCCAGGGAGCAAATAATTCACCCCTCCACTTT.

The chain links TRBV2 to TRBJ2-2, with unresolved D. Trimming pared 1 base from V and 1 base from J, leaving 4 bases between. CDR3 size: 14 residues. CDR1 is SNHLY and CDR2 is FYNNEI in the germline V gene. CDR3 nucleotides: TGTGCCAGCAGTGAAGAGGGGAACACCGGGGAGCTGTTTTTT. It specifies CASSEEGNTGELFF.

The rearrangement joins TRBV7-9 to TRBJ2-3; D perhaps matches TRBD1 (7 bases). Germline values: CDR1 SEHNR, CDR2 FQNEAQ (reference sequence). V was clipped by 11 bases and J by 9 bases, with 12 bases between them. This CDR3 is built from 10 residues. Written as DNA, the CDR3 is TGTGCCCGACCAGGGGGGACGCAGTATTTT. The encoded protein is CARPGGTQYF.

CDR3 sequence reads: CAVRVPEAFF. The CDR3 DNA follows: TGTGCCGTCAGAGTCCCTGAAGCTTTCTTT. The rearrangement links TRBV2 to TRBJ1-1; no clear D. CDR1 SNHLY and CDR2 FYNNEI come from the germline V gene. CDR3 length equals 10 residues. The V end lost 11 bases, the J end lost 6 bases, and 10 bases lay between the germline ends.

The chain employs TRBV19 and TRBJ2-5; 8 bases align to TRBD1. This CDR3 contains 16 residues. The germline gives CDR1 LNHDA, CDR2 SQIVND (reference sequence). V shed 1 base, J shed 0 bases, and the junction held 4 bases outside the gene matches. The CDR3 DNA is TGTGCCAGTAGTATAGGGGGGACAGGCCACCAAGAGACCCAGTACTTC. Its translation: CASSIGGTGHQETQYF. Complete variable domain (other parts from reference TRBV19 and TRBJ2-5): DGGITQSPKYLFRKEGQNVTLSCEQNLNHDAMYWYRQDPGQGLRLIYYSQIVNDFQKGDIAEGYSVSREKKESFPLTVTSAQKNPTAFYLCASSIGGTGHQETQYFGPGTRLLVL.

The chain has TRBV7-9 and TRBJ1-1; D gene unclear. Trimming stripped 7 bases from V and 2 bases from J, with 11 bases between. CDR1 and CDR2 from the germline V gene are SEHNR and FQNEAQ (reference sequence). This CDR3 region has 13 residues. As DNA, the CDR3 is TGTGCCAGCATCGCGACGGGTAACACTGAAGCTTTCTTT. Residues: CASIATGNTEAFF.

The V and J genes are TRBV7-9 and TRBJ2-2, with unresolved D. The CDR3 is made up of 15 amino acids. Germline assignment: CDR1 SEHNR and CDR2 FQNEAQ (reference sequence). V lost 1 base to trimming and J lost 7 bases, with 13 bases between them. The CDR3 protein is CASSLDGYGNGELFF. The DNA of the CDR3 is TGTGCCAGCAGCTTAGATGGATACGGAAACGGGGAGCTGTTTTTT.

V gene TRBV11-1 combines with J gene TRBJ1-1; the match to TRBD1 covers 8 bases. The CDR3 length is 14 residues. V was pared by 3 bases and J by 8 bases, with 8 bases of the junction left unmatched. CDR1 SGHAT and CDR2 FQDESV come from the germline V gene (reference sequence). CDR3 residues: CASSFQGAGREAFF. The CDR3 DNA is TGTGCCAGCAGCTTCCAGGGGGCAGGTCGGGAAGCTTTCTTT.

V usage is TRBV11-3 and J usage is TRBJ2-1; 12 bases line up with TRBD2. Germline-derived CDR1 and CDR2 are SGHNT and YENEEA. With V trimmed by 5 bases and J by 8 bases, 10 bases remained unmatched. The CDR3 sequence is 16 residues long. Here the CDR3 reads CASSRRLAGVSDEQFF. The CDR3 nucleotides read TGTGCCAGCAGCCGCCGACTAGCGGGAGTATCCGATGAGCAGTTCTTC.

The V call is TRBV5-1, the J call TRBJ1-1, with D perhaps matching TRBD1 (6 bases). This CDR3 is 17 amino acids long. The V gene's germline CDR1 is SGHRS and CDR2 YFSETQ. V was shortened by 5 bases and J by 0 bases, with 20 bases between the two germline ends. The CDR3 sequence is CASRSAGDLALNTEAFF. CDR3 nucleotide sequence: TGCGCCAGCAGGTCGGCAGGGGATTTGGCGTTGAACACTGAAGCTTTCTTT.

This chain connects TRBV27 to TRBJ2-3; D uncertain. The ends were cut back, 7 bases at V and 4 bases at J, with 15 bases in the middle. This CDR3 contains 14 residues. CDR1 is MNHEY and CDR2 is SMNVEV in the germline V gene (reference sequence). CDR3 sequence (DNA): TGTGCCAGCAATGAGGCCGGACGATCAGATACGCAGTATTTT. It specifies CASNEAGRSDTQYF.

The V and J genes are TRBV7-2 and TRBJ1-5; 8 nucleotides line up with TRBD1. The CDR3 runs to 16 residues. V was clipped by 5 bases and J by 7 bases; unmatched bases: 13. Germline V gene sequence: CDR1 SGHTA, CDR2 FQGNSA. DNA for the CDR3: TGTGCCAGCAGCCTCTCCCTTCAGGGGGCTGGGCAGCCCCAGCATTTT. Translated: CASSLSLQGAGQPQHF.

This clone came up once. The chain employs TRBV9 and TRBJ2-7; D remains ambiguous. Per germline, CDR1 SGDLS and CDR2 YYNGEE. Trimming left V 0 bases short and J 4 bases short, with 8 bases between. The CDR3 is 13 amino acids. In nucleotides, the CDR3 is TGTGCCAGCAGCGTAGCTACGGGTTACGAGCAGTACTTC. It yields the protein CASSVATGYEQYF.

J is TRBJ1-3 and V is TRBV6-1; TRBD1 might be the D (5 bases). The CDR3 sequence is 13 residues long. Germline V CDR1 and CDR2: MNHNS, SASEGT. The V gene lost 1 base and the J gene lost 8 bases, with 9 bases spanning the gap. CDR3 loop: CASSEEPRDTIYF. The CDR3, as DNA: TGTGCCAGCAGTGAAGAGCCCAGGGACACCATATATTTT.